This TCR beta chain derives from a study of T cell repertoires in cytomegalovirus infection. Study-wide points: HLA-C-restricted CMV-specific TCR beta clonotypes prevailed in the ex vivo response. Accumulated public TCR beta family frequency recognized individuals carrying CMV together with the relevant HLA.

The germline V gene encodes CDR1 SNHLY and CDR2 FYNNEI. Trimming cost V 6 bases and J 7 bases; bases outside gene matches: 8. The CDR3 loop spans 14 amino acids. TCRdb called the reads again in MiXCR, with one record for every CDR3 protein. The data show hundreds of thousands of distinct CDR3 sequences, about 20% seen once. The sample holds many counts of this clonotype. What it binds is unknown. This TCR derives from a human donor in good health (CMV status not recorded). Some clones in this sample may be carry-over from other donors' samples. Source material: CD8+ T cells from PBMCs. This chain links TRBV2 with TRBJ2-1; 8 positions agree with TRBD1. Written as DNA, the CDR3 is TGTGCCAGCAGCGACAGGGGAACGGGGAATGAGCAGTTCTTC. This translates into CASSDRGTGNEQFF.